One sample yielded the 18 T cell receptor beta chains listed below, sequenced in a study of human T cells and chemical hapten exposure. This sample's time point: patch test 2, 6 weeks after DPC sensitization. Indicated treatment: therapeutic diphenylcyclopropenone sensitization with weekly scalp DPC. TCRdb reprocessed the RACE reads with MiXCR, giving one entry per CDR3 protein. The data show roughly 96,000 distinct CDR3 sequences, 9.3% seen once. Material: whole blood, obtained in connection with sensitization to the hapten diphenylcyclopropenone (DPC). These receptors came from a middle-aged woman with alopecia areata. Some clones in this sample may be carry-over from other donors' samples.

The chain joins TRBV6-5 to TRBJ2-4; D is undetermined. V lost 8 bases to trimming and J lost 0 bases, with 8 bases between them. CDR1 is MNHEY and CDR2 is SVGAGI in the germline V gene. This CDR3 is built from 13 residues. CDR3 DNA sequence: TGTGCCAGCTCTCCCTCAGCCAAAAACATTCAGTACTTC. It encodes CASSPSAKNIQYF.

This clonotype was seen at least ten times. V usage is TRBV6-6 and J usage is TRBJ2-7; 10 bases map to TRBD1. J lost 1 base, V lost 4 bases, and 1 base had no gene match. CDR3 length: 14 residues. CDR1 and CDR2 (germline): MNHNY, SVGAGI (reference sequence). Written as DNA, the CDR3 is TGTGCCAGCAGTTGGGGACAGGGGTCCTACGAGCAGTACTTC. It translates to CASSWGQGSYEQYF.

This clonotype was recorded at least ten times. The V call is TRBV29-1, the J call TRBJ1-2; tentative D call: TRBD1 (5 bases). From germline, CDR1 is SQVTM and CDR2 ANQGSEA. V lost 7 bases and J 4 bases, leaving 7 bases between the germline ends. The CDR3 is made up of 10 amino acids. The CDR3 bases are TGCAGCGCCGACAGCTATGGCTACACCTTC. Its protein product is CSADSYGYTF.

This clonotype was picked up a small number of times. The V and J genes are TRBV10-3 and TRBJ2-1; D not resolved. The CDR3 has 13 residues. V was pared by 10 bases and J by 1 base, with 11 bases between. The germline CDR1 and CDR2 sequences are ENHRY and SYGVKD. The CDR3 here is CATAAQSYNEQFF. CDR3 nucleotide sequence: TGTGCCACCGCTGCGCAATCCTACAATGAGCAGTTCTTC.

As concerns this clonotype: A much larger clone lies a single base off, so this may be a read error. The V call is TRBV5-5, the J call TRBJ2-6; D is possibly TRBD1 or TRBD2 (5 bases each). This CDR3 contains 13 residues. The V gene's germline CDR1 is SGHKS and CDR2 YYEKEE (reference sequence). CDR3: CASSRRGADVLTF. CDR3 coding DNA: TGTGCCAGCAGCCGCAGAGGGGCCGACGTCCTGACTTTC.

This clonotype was counted ten times or more. The chain links TRBV28 to TRBJ2-7; possible D gene TRBD1, 6 bases. CDR3 size: 15 residues. CDR1 is MDHEN and CDR2 is SYDVKM in the germline V gene. V was clipped by 6 bases and J by 0 bases, with 15 bases between them. CDR3 sequence reads: CASSLTTGTSYEQYF. For the CDR3, the DNA is TGTGCCAGCAGCCTTACAACAGGGACCTCCTACGAGCAGTACTTC.

Ten or more counts support this clonotype. The chain joins TRBV11-2 to TRBJ2-1, with 10 bases that match TRBD2. From germline, CDR1 is SGHAT and CDR2 FQNNGV. This CDR3 comprises 14 residues. With V trimmed by 2 bases and J by 8 bases, 3 bases remained unmatched. The CDR3 here is CASSLSGRAYEQFF. The CDR3 DNA reads TGTGCCAGCAGCTTAAGCGGGAGGGCATATGAGCAGTTCTTC. Variable domain in full (rest from reference TRBV11-2 and TRBJ2-1): EAGVAQSPRYKIIEKRQSVAFWCNPISGHATLYWYQQILGQGPKLLIQFQNNGVVDDSQLPKDRFSAERLKGVDSTLKIQPAKLEDSAVYLCASSLSGRAYEQFFGPGTRLTVL.

In its sample, this clonotype was seen a few times. V is TRBV12-3 or TRBV12-4 and J is TRBJ2-1; D unclear. V lost 3 bases to trimming and J lost 5 bases, with 5 bases between them. The CDR3 contains 12 residues. The DNA for the CDR3 is TGTGCCAGCAGTTTGTCGGACAATGAGCAGTTCTTC. Translated: CASSLSDNEQFF.

V is TRBV5-1 and J is TRBJ1-2, with TRBD1 as a possible D gene (6 bases). The V gene lost 2 bases and the J gene lost 2 bases, with 16 bases spanning the gap. This CDR3 contains 16 residues. CDR1 and CDR2 (germline): SGHRS, YFSETQ. In DNA, the CDR3 is TGCGCCAGCAGCTTCCAAACAGGGCGAAGGAACTATGGCTACACCTTC. Translated: CASSFQTGRRNYGYTF.

This chain joins TRBV7-2 and TRBJ2-7, with D tentatively TRBD1 or TRBD2 (5 bases each). This CDR3 spans 16 amino acids. Looked up from germline, CDR1 is SGHTA and CDR2 is FQGNSA. V was cut by 5 bases and J by 0 bases, with 17 bases left in between. CDR3: CASSQFPGPSSYEQYF. The CDR3 DNA is TGTGCCAGCAGCCAATTCCCGGGACCCAGCTCCTACGAGCAGTACTTC.

This chain connects TRBV24-1 to TRBJ2-1, with 13 bases lining up with TRBD2. This CDR3 has 18 residues. The germline V gene encodes CDR1 KGHDR and CDR2 SFDVKD. The junction had 8 bases not matched to a gene; V was cut back by 5 bases and J by 2 bases. CDR3 sequence reads: CATSGTSGRAWAYNEQFF. The CDR3 nucleotides are TGTGCCACCAGTGGTACTAGCGGGAGGGCCTGGGCCTACAATGAGCAGTTCTTC.

The sample holds many counts of this clonotype. The chain links TRBV7-8 to TRBJ2-2, with TRBD2 matching 9 bases. The germline gives CDR1 SGHVS, CDR2 FQNEAQ. This CDR3 is built from 16 residues. The V segment lost 5 bases and the J segment 7 bases; nucleotides outside the gene matches: 11. In DNA form, the CDR3 reads TGTGCCAGCAGCCTACCTCCGGGACTAGCAAGCGGGGAGCTGTTTTTT. This translates into CASSLPPGLASGELFF.

This clonotype has at least ten counts. The chain has TRBV12-3 or TRBV12-4 and TRBJ2-5, with TRBD2 identical over 10 bases. After removal of 10 bases from V and 5 bases from J, the junction contained 1 base not matched to a gene. CDR3 length: 11 residues. CDR3 region: CATAGGETQYF. In DNA, the CDR3 is TGTGCCACAGCGGGAGGGGAGACCCAGTACTTC.

This rearrangement joins TRBV12-3 or TRBV12-4 to TRBJ2-3, with D perhaps matching TRBD2 (6 bases). The germline V and J ends were trimmed by 7 bases and 1 base, with 6 bases remaining between them. The CDR3 extends over 12 amino acids. DNA of the CDR3: TGTGCCAGCACTAGCGGCACAGATACGCAGTATTTT. Protein sequence: CASTSGTDTQYF.

This clonotype was seen repeatedly, ten times or more. The chain joins TRBV5-6 to TRBJ2-7, with D possibly TRBD2 on 6 matching bases. Trimming cost V 5 bases and J 1 base, with 13 bases left between them. The germline gives CDR1 SGHDT, CDR2 YYEEEE. This CDR3 contains 14 residues. The CDR3 sequence is CASSPDGTSYEQYF. DNA for the CDR3: TGTGCCAGCAGTCCGGACGGGACTTCCTACGAGCAGTACTTC.

This clonotype appeared many times. The V call is TRBV3-1, the J call TRBJ2-7; 12 bases are a match to TRBD2. The V gene's germline CDR1 is LGHDT and CDR2 YNNKEL (reference sequence). This CDR3 region has 15 residues. J lost 4 bases, V lost 5 bases, and 6 bases had no gene match. CDR3 loop: CASSFPGLAGYEQYF. The CDR3 DNA sequence: TGTGCCAGCAGCTTTCCGGGACTAGCGGGTTACGAGCAGTACTTC.

Ten or more counts support this clonotype. This CDR3 reads CASSLGGTRAYEQYF. Here the CDR3 DNA reads TGTGCCAGCAGTTTGGGGGGGACTCGTGCCTACGAGCAGTACTTC. V is TRBV28 and J is TRBJ2-7; 7 nucleotides match TRBD2. This CDR3 contains 15 residues. From germline, CDR1 is MDHEN and CDR2 SYDVKM. V lost 3 bases, J lost 2 bases, and 7 bases stayed unmatched.

This clonotype was counted ten times or more. This chain joins TRBV20-1 and TRBJ2-2, with 9 bases aligning to TRBD1. Germline CDR1 DFQATT, CDR2 SNEGSKA (reference sequence). Trimming removed 1 base from V and 9 bases from J; junction bases left unmatched: 9. The CDR3 consists of 15 residues. The CDR3, as DNA: TGCAGTGCTAGAGGCTGGGACAGGGCAAAACGGGAGCTGTTTTTT. This gives the protein CSARGWDRAKRELFF.